This is a list of T cell receptor beta chains from one sample in a study of T cell responses to AZD1222 COVID-19 vaccine. Data came from immunoSEQ multiplex PCR; TCRdb stores just in-frame clones and leaves some out. The profile shows 120,000 or so clones, roughly 90% of them singletons. The sequencing here drew on peripheral blood, taken on day 0 of AZD1222 vaccination. The origin of the receptors is an adult in good health. Each CDR3 is given with its conserved first and last residue. Each record gives: D gene, J gene, V gene, clone size, CDR3 DNA, CDR3 protein. A D gene is named only where the DNA matches it firmly. Expanded clones get a size class; other rows say once, few or many, or leave the size out.

>TRBD1|TRBJ2-7|TRBV4-1|-
TGCGCCAGCAGCCAGTTACAGGGGGCAGGCTACGAGCAGTACTTC
CASSQLQGAGYEQYF
>-|TRBJ2-3|TRBV27|-
TGTGCCAGCAGTTTTGAAGGGCCGTATACGCAGTATTTT
CASSFEGPYTQYF
>-|TRBJ1-2|TRBV15|-
TGTGCCACCAGCAGAGCAGGGACGACCGATGGCTACACCTTC
CATSRAGTTDGYTF
>-|TRBJ2-7|TRBV3-1/TRBV3-2|-
TGTGCCAGCAGCCAAGATGCGGAGGTGCAGTACTTC
CASSQDAEVQYF
>-|TRBJ2-3|TRBV19|-
TGTGCCAGTACAACGGGCCGCACAGATACGCAGTATTTT
CASTTGRTDTQYF
>-|TRBJ1-6|TRBV6-5|-
TGTGCCAGCAGTTATGCTGATCAGGTTGTGAATTCACCCCTCCACTTT
CASSYADQVVNSPLHF
>TRBD1|TRBJ2-7|TRBV2|-
TGTGCCAGCAGGGCCGGGACAGGCACCTACGAGCAGTACTTC
CASRAGTGTYEQYF
>-|TRBJ1-2|TRBV5-1|-
TGCGCCAGCAGCTTGGCCGCAGAAAACGCATATGGCTACACCTTC
CASSLAAENAYGYTF
>-|TRBJ1-5|TRBV6-5|-
TGTGCCAGCAGTTACTCTAGTAGGGGCAATCAGCCCCAGCATTTT
CASSYSSRGNQPQHF
>-|TRBJ2-7|TRBV6-2/TRBV6-3|-
TGTGCCAGCAGTTACACCAAGTACGAGCAGTACTTC
CASSYTKYEQYF
>-|TRBJ2-7|TRBV11-2|-
TGTGCCAGCAGCTTAGGTGCGGACGAGCAGTACTTC
CASSLGADEQYF
>TRBD1|TRBJ1-6|TRBV27|-
TGTGCCAGCAGTCCCGGGACAGTATATAATTCACCCCTCCACTTT
CASSPGTVYNSPLHF
>-|TRBJ2-4|TRBV4-3|-
TGCGCCAGCAGCCAAGACGACGGCAGCTCCAAAAACATTCAGTACTTC
CASSQDDGSSKNIQYF
>TRBD1|TRBJ1-6|TRBV7-3|-
TGTGCCAGCAGCATAGGGACAGGAGTAAATTCACCCCTCCACTTT
CASSIGTGVNSPLHF
>-|TRBJ2-3|TRBV27|-
TGTGCCAGCAGTTTTGTAGGAGCTGCAAGCACAGATACGCAGTATTTT
CASSFVGAASTDTQYF
>TRBD1|TRBJ2-7|TRBV7-2|-
TGTGCCAGCAGCGCAAGGACAGGGGCCTACGAGCAGTACTTC
CASSARTGAYEQYF
>-|TRBJ2-2|TRBV28|-
TGTGCCAGCAGCCCGCATGGGGCCGGGACCGGGGAGCTGTTTTTT
CASSPHGAGTGELFF
>TRBD2|TRBJ2-7|TRBV6-2/TRBV6-3|-
TGTGCCAGCAGTTACGGGTCTAGCGGGCCTATCTCCTACGAGCAGTACTTC
CASSYGSSGPISYEQYF
>TRBD1|TRBJ1-4|TRBV2|-
TGTGCCAGCTTACAGGGGAACGATGAAAAACTGTTTTTT
CASLQGNDEKLFF
>-|TRBJ1-6|TRBV6-5|-
TGTGCCAGCAGTTACTCCGGGACCTCGAGGTCTCCCCTCCACTTT
CASSYSGTSRSPLHF
>TRBD1|TRBJ2-7|TRBV28|-
TGTGCCAGCAGTTTGGGACAGGACAACGAGCAGTACTTC
CASSLGQDNEQYF
>-|TRBJ2-1|TRBV6-5|once
TGTGCCAGCAGTTTGGACAGTAATGAGCAGTTCTTC
CASSLDSNEQFF
>TRBD1|TRBJ2-7|TRBV13|-
TGTGCCAGCAGCTTGAGGGGACAGGGGGCGCGGGAGCAGTACTTC
CASSLRGQGAREQYF
>-|TRBJ2-7|TRBV4-2|-
TGTGCCAGCAGCCTCGAACTAGTTTCCTACGAGCAGTACTTC
CASSLELVSYEQYF
>-|TRBJ1-1|TRBV3-1/TRBV3-2|once
TGTGCCAGCAGCTACCAAAGGTTCGGATACACTGAAGCTTTCTTT
CASSYQRFGYTEAFF
>TRBD1|TRBJ2-7|TRBV27|-
TGTGCCAGCGCCGGGACAGGGATAGCCTACGAGCAGTACTTC
CASAGTGIAYEQYF
>-|TRBJ2-1|TRBV7-3|-
TGTGCCAGCAGCTTATGGGATAGCCCCAATGAGCAGTTCTTC
CASSLWDSPNEQFF
>-|TRBJ2-3|TRBV28|-
TGTGCCAGCAGGTGGGACAGCACAGATACGCAGTATTTT
CASRWDSTDTQYF
>-|TRBJ2-7|TRBV7-6|-
TGTGCCAGCAGCCCTCGGGGCTACGAGCAGTACTTC
CASSPRGYEQYF
>TRBD2|TRBJ2-7|TRBV27|-
TGTGCCAGCAGTTCTAACCTAGGACTAGCGGTGAGCTCCTACGAGCAGTACTTC
CASSSNLGLAVSSYEQYF